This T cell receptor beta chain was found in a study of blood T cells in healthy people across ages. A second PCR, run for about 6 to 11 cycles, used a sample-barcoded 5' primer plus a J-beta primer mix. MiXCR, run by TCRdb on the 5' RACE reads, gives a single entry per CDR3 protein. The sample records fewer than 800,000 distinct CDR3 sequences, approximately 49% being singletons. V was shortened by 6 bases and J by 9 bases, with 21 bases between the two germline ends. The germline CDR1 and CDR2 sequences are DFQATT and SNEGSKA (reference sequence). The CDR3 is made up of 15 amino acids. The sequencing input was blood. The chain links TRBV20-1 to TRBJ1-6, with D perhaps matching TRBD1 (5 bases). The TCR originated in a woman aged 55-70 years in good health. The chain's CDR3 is CSATAPGPEGSPLHF. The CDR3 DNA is TGCAGTGCAACGGCTCCGGGACCCGAGGGTTCACCCCTCCACTTT.